This record concerns one TCR beta chain sequence. As yet, its antigen is unknown. The same CDR3 arises from other DNA sequences in this sample as well. Germline CDR1 SGDLS, CDR2 YYNGEE. The CDR3 is 14 residues long. Trimming took 0 bases from V and 0 from J, leaving 5 bases between them. The data originate from a study of graft-versus-host responses after intestinal transplantation. Study as a whole: The whole recipient group had anti-thymocyte globulin induction followed by tacrolimus and steroids for roughly 3 years.

Here immunoSEQ multiplex PCR was the method, and the copy in TCRdb shows in-frame clones only, minus some. This sample carries some 93,000 clones, roughly nine tenths of them seen once, and the ten largest clones take over 0.4%. The rearrangement links TRBV9 to TRBJ2-3; D is unresolved. The sequence was collected from a human donor who received an intestinal transplant. The sample in question was unstimulated CD8+ T cells sorted from spleen or lymph node cells, obtained before intestinal transplant. The CDR3: CASSVAGSTDTQYF. The CDR3 DNA reads TGTGCCAGCAGCGTAGCCGGGAGCACAGATACGCAGTATTTT.